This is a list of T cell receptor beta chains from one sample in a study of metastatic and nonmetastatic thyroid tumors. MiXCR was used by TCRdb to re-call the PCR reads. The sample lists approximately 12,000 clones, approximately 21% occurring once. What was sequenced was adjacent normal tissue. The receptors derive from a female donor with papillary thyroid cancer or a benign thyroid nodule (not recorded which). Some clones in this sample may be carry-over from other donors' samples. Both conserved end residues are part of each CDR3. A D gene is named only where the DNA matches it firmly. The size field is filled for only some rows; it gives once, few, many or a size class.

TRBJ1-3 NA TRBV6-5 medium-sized CASSYDGISGNTIYF TGTGCCAGCAGTTATGACGGTATCTCTGGAAACACCATATATTTT
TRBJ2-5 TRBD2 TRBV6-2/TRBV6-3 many CVSSLTSGGPGETQYF TGTGTCAGCAGTCTAACTAGCGGGGGGCCCGGGGAGACCCAGTACTTC
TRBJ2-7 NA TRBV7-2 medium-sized CASSLDLQSYEQYF TGTGCCAGCAGCTTGGATCTGCAATCTTACGAGCAGTACTTC
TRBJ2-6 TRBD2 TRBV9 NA CASSAGLAVLSGANVLTF TGTGCCAGTAGCGCAGGACTAGCGGTTCTCTCTGGGGCCAACGTCCTGACTTTC
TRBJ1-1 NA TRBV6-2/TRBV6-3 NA CASVRQLNTEAFF TGTGCCAGCGTGCGACAGTTGAACACTGAAGCTTTCTTT
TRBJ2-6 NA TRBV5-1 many CASSPSSSGANVLTF TGCGCCAGCAGCCCTTCAAGCTCTGGGGCCAACGTCCTGACTTTC
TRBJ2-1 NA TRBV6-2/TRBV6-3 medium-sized CASSYGEYPPEQFF TGTGCCAGCAGTTACGGGGAATACCCCCCCGAGCAGTTCTTC
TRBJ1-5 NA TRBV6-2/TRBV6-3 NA CASGGGIGSQPQHF TGTGCCAGCGGAGGAGGTATTGGTTCTCAGCCCCAGCATTTT
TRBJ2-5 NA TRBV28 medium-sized CASSLFGGRQETQYF TGTGCCAGCAGTTTATTCGGAGGGAGACAAGAGACCCAGTACTTC
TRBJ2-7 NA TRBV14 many CASSQTDTYEQYF TGTGCCAGCAGTCAAACAGACACCTACGAGCAGTACTTC
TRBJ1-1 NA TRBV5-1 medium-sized CASSLVGGGTEAFF TGCGCCAGCAGCTTGGTAGGAGGGGGGACTGAAGCTTTCTTT
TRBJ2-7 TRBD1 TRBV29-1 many CSAKTDRGVYEQYF TGCAGCGCGAAGACAGACAGGGGTGTGTACGAGCAGTACTTC
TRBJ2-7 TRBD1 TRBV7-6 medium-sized CASSRGQGAYEQYF TGTGCCAGCAGCCGAGGACAGGGGGCGTACGAGCAGTACTTC